This TCR beta chain was recovered during a study of vaccination and CD4 T cells after COVID-19. Study overall: Comprising six males and four females, the convalescent participants counted two Hispanic individuals among them.

Sequenced with the Oncomine TCR Beta short-read assay was DNA taken from cultured CD4+ T cells. Extraction of genomic DNA was performed on cultured CD4+ T cells. A single record per CDR3 protein comes from TCRdb applying MiXCR to the PCR reads. The repertoire holds fewer than 15,000 distinct CDR3 sequences, with 50% to 60% as singletons. As for treatment: approximately nine-day PBMC culture with coronavirus spike peptide pools or control peptides (ViraFEST assay). ViraFEST used peptide pools to expand antigen-specific T cells and subsequently sequenced their TCRs. IL-2 at 9.5 to 10 IU/ml and peptide pools at 9 to 10 ug/ml were added to PBMCs cultured at a few million per well. Turning to this clonotype: As yet, its antigen is unknown.

V shed 6 bases, J shed 2 bases, and the junction held 10 bases outside the gene matches. The CDR3 is 16 amino acids. CDR1 is MNHEY and CDR2 is SMNVEV in the germline V gene (reference sequence). This TCR was sampled from a human donor who had recovered from COVID-19. Sample: CD4+ T cells from blood, cultured in vitro, taken before SARS-CoV-2 vaccination. The chain links TRBV27 to TRBJ2-7; 10 nucleotides align to TRBD1. CDR3 sequence reads: CASSSGTGDYTYEQYF. The CDR3, as DNA: TGTGCCAGCAGCTCCGGGACAGGGGACTATACCTACGAGCAGTACTTC.